Below, one T cell receptor beta chain is given with its context. This clonotype was recorded at least ten times. The target of this receptor is not known. The record has no base qualities; no much larger clone is one base away. This record belongs to a study of T cells in Graves' hyperthyroidism and ophthalmopathy (dated by TCRdb to between 2018 and 2021). For context, the study as a whole: Peripheral blood samples were taken at the time of initial diagnosis, prior to any treatment. TCR V-J signatures able to tell the groups apart were searched for in a discovery cohort of some 100 patients, of whom over 40 had Graves' ophthalmopathy and around 58 had stable Graves' hyperthyroidism. Prospective prediction of ophthalmopathy was tested in an independent validation cohort of some 19 hyperthyroidism patients and around 16 patients who later progressed to ophthalmopathy. The 100 discovery patients were randomly split 7:3 into training and test sets. Thyroid tissue and blood T-cell repertoires from more than five Graves' hyperthyroidism patients were also compared in the study. After sampling, hyperthyroidism patients received methimazole starting at 30 mg daily, and ophthalmopathy patients received high-dose intravenous methylprednisolone. The paper reports TCR Vbeta CDR3 sequencing of about 140 peripheral blood samples: approximately 41 ophthalmopathy, over 70 hyperthyroidism and some 17 progressor patients. Paper-wide results and their limitations: Most expanded thyroid clonotypes (frequency above 0.001) were also found in blood, which suggests that blood repertoires may mirror thyroid immune responses. In validation, the model predicted progression to ophthalmopathy with just under 71% sensitivity and less than 75% specificity, a median of roughly seven months before onset. A 13 V-J signature model separated ophthalmopathy from stable hyperthyroidism, with 87.88% sensitivity and about 81% specificity in cross-validation and 80%/75% in testing. Sample size was not statistically predetermined, and investigators were not blinded to group allocation.

Trimming costs V 0 bases and J 3 bases, and their ends lie 15 bases apart. The germline V gene sets CDR1 to SGHAT and CDR2 to FQNNGV. Its CDR3 holds 16 amino acids, cysteine through phenylalanine. Only the CDR3 portion is preserved as DNA: 48 bases, with reading frame beginning at the first base. TCR beta CDR3 regions were amplified from RNA transcripts. For the first round of RT-PCR on the TCR CDR3, the HTBI primer set was used together with the Qiagen OneStep RT-PCR kit. A second multiplex PCR round built the libraries, followed by size selection and purification. Sequencing of the libraries was done on an Illumina HiSeq2000 using paired-end 100 bp reads. Per the authors' processing: SOAPnuke was used to process the raw data, removing reads that contained adapters or uncalled bases, had a mean Phred below 15, or lacked an exact match to the constant primer or identifier. COPE v1.2.5 was used to merge the high-quality paired reads, and each unique nucleotide sequence was defined as a clonotype. MiTCR v1.1 was used to align clonotypes to the IMGT TRBV, TRBD and TRBJ reference segments. The analysis was restricted to V-J combinations with a frequency above 0.0001, which together covered 98% to 99.2% of the repertoires. A TCS score was defined as the ratio between F50 (clonal expansion) and ExV (chaos), using BLOSUM62-based TCRdist between CDR3 peptides within each V-J. Welch's t-statistics and random forest reduced approximately 520 V-J features to 10 to 15, which were used in a naive Bayes classifier (R e1071). TCRdb reworked the public reads: Q25 trimming with fastp, MiXCR clone assembly, productive beta chains retained. Merged by CDR3 protein, the rows form single entries marked with the most common genes and DNA. In this record, the V and J calls reflect TCRdb's handling and not the investigators' own analysis. The sample table shows approximately 200,000 distinct CDR3 sequences, and about 18% are seen once. The ten largest clones take up around two fifths of the sample.

Stable Graves' hyperthyroidism was defined as the absence of progression to ophthalmopathy over 18 months of follow-up. The hyperthyroidism patients were between 18 and 65 years old and newly diagnosed, with a disease duration of less than 2 months. Exclusion was applied to patients with uncontrolled infections, other autoimmune diseases, pregnancy or lactation. Diagnoses were established on the basis of clinical symptoms, serum thyroxine and TRAb, thyroid ultrasound, and orbital computed tomography. Ficoll-Paque density gradient centrifugation was used to isolate PBMCs from 8.5 to 10 ml of fresh peripheral blood. Trizol reagent was used to extract total RNA, and RNA quality was then checked on an Agilent 2100 Bioanalyzer.

The specimen sequenced was blood. The receptor was derived from a man aged 40-50 years with Graves' hyperthyroidism. The V and J genes are TRBV11-2 and TRBJ2-7; the D segment may tentatively be TRBD1 or TRBD2, each giving 5 matched bases. CDR3 region: CASSLDGDLSDYEQYF. The bases read TGTGCCAGCAGCTTAGACGGGGACCTGAGCGACTACGAGCAGTACTTC.